The following is a T cell receptor beta chain sequence with its context. This entry belongs to a study of blood T cell repertoires in COVID-19. Trimming pared 2 bases from V and 2 bases from J, leaving 9 bases between. The CDR3 totals 13 residues. Per the germline V gene, CDR1 is SQVTM and CDR2 is ANQGSEA. Methods used by the authors: Nucleated cell number was recorded as an estimate derived from reference gene primer amplification. The protocol was immunoSEQ multiplex PCR, while the TCRdb copy is restricted to in-frame clones and leaves out a portion. The V and J calls and the clone size are those of that table, but D and trimming were determined from the DNA. The data show fewer than 110,000 clones, about nine tenths seen once.

This receptor was obtained from a woman at least 80 years old in a cohort sampled during active COVID-19. The chain recombines TRBV29-1 with TRBJ1-1, with D hard to call. Material for sequencing was peripheral blood. This chain's CDR3 is CSVERTPNTEAFF. CDR3 coding DNA: TGCAGCGTTGAACGTACACCTAACACTGAAGCTTTCTTT.